A single sample gave rise to the 28 T cell receptor beta chains below, sequenced in a study of blood T cell repertoires in COVID-19. This table comes from immunoSEQ multiplex PCR, and its TCRdb copy is limited to in-frame clones, with some not included. This table holds around 160,000 clones, around 80% found once. The sequenced material came from peripheral blood. Every receptor here comes from a human donor with acute or convalescent COVID-19. The donor label of this sample is uncertain.

The chain has TRBV5-1 and TRBJ1-5; the D is unclear. Germline loops: CDR1 SGHRS, CDR2 YFSETQ. V lost 7 bases and J lost 4, with 12 bases in between. The CDR3 has 13 residues. The CDR3 bases are TGCGCCAGCCGACCAGGTGAGAATCAGCCCCAGCATTTT. It codes for CASRPGENQPQHF.

This chain connects TRBV28 to TRBJ1-1, with 7 nucleotides matching TRBD1. This CDR3 region has 14 residues. Trimming removed 6 bases from V and 4 bases from J; junction bases left unmatched: 8. Germline values: CDR1 MDHEN, CDR2 SYDVKM. CDR3 residues: CASSVDRAPTEAFF. The CDR3 bases are TGTGCCAGCAGCGTAGACAGGGCCCCCACTGAAGCTTTCTTT.

V usage is TRBV5-4 and J usage is TRBJ1-2; no firm D call. CDR1 and CDR2 (germline): SGHNT, YYREEE (reference sequence). V was shortened by 6 bases and J by 4 bases, with 16 bases between the two germline ends. The CDR3 length is 14 residues. Written as DNA, the CDR3 is TGTGCCAGCAACTCCAGAGGGTCCCGCTATGGCTACACCTTC. Residues: CASNSRGSRYGYTF.

The chain links TRBV7-2 to TRBJ1-1, with 10 bases matching TRBD1. CDR1 is SGHTA, CDR2 FQGNSA, per germline. This CDR3 comprises 15 residues. The V segment lost 5 bases and the J segment 7 bases; nucleotides outside the gene matches: 10. The CDR3 is CASSPGPGQGGEAFF. CDR3 nucleotide sequence: TGTGCCAGCAGCCCTGGCCCAGGACAGGGGGGTGAAGCTTTCTTT.

The chain has TRBV10-3 and TRBJ1-4; perhaps TRBD1 as D (6 bases). The germline CDR1 and CDR2 sequences are ENHRY and SYGVKD. The CDR3 totals 16 residues. Trimming removed 8 bases from V and 0 bases from J, with 16 bases in between. The CDR3 bases are TGTGCCATCGGGCGGGGGGGCGCGTCAACTAATGAAAAACTGTTTTTT. This gives the protein CAIGRGGASTNEKLFF.

The chain joins TRBV2 to TRBJ1-6; D gene ambiguous. The CDR3 runs to 15 residues. V was cut by 6 bases and J by 9 bases, with 18 bases left in between. In germline, CDR1 is SNHLY, CDR2 FYNNEI. CDR3 sequence: CASSGESIRGSPLHF. As DNA, the CDR3 is TGTGCCAGCAGCGGGGAGTCAATTCGGGGTTCACCCCTCCACTTT.

The chain links TRBV10-1 to TRBJ1-1; no reliable D call. The CDR3 runs to 14 residues. Germline V CDR1 and CDR2: WNHNN, SYGVQD (reference sequence). Trimming removed 8 bases from V and 5 bases from J, with 18 bases in between. The CDR3 DNA reads TGCGCCAGCGCTCAAACAGAGGGAATTACTGAAGCTTTCTTT. As protein: CASAQTEGITEAFF.

The V gene is TRBV3-1 (or the pseudogene TRBV3-2), the J gene TRBJ1-6; D perhaps matches TRBD1 (6 bases). Germline-derived CDR1 and CDR2 are LGHDT and YNNKEL (reference sequence). V was clipped by 2 bases and J by 6 bases, with 11 bases between them. CDR3 length: 15 residues. DNA of the CDR3: TGTGCCAGCAGCCAAAAGACAGGTCTTAATTCACCCCTCCACTTT. It is translated as CASSQKTGLNSPLHF.

The chain recombines TRBV7-2 with TRBJ2-2; 8 bases are a match to TRBD1. This CDR3 region has 15 residues. From germline, CDR1 is SGHTA and CDR2 FQGNSA. The ends lost 5 bases at V and 4 bases at J; junction bases unmatched: 6. The CDR3 protein is CASSIRGLGTGELFF. CDR3 DNA: TGTGCCAGCAGCATCAGGGGGCTGGGCACCGGGGAGCTGTTTTTT. The whole variable domain, filled in from reference TRBV7-2 and TRBJ2-2, reads GAGVSQSPSNKVTEKGKDVELRCDPISGHTALYWYRQSLGQGLEFLIYFQGNSAPDKSGLPSDRFSAERTGGSVSTLTIQRTQQEDSAVYLCASSIRGLGTGELFFGEGSRLTVL.

In this sample, this clone turned up a few times. The J gene is TRBJ1-6, the V gene TRBV30; D gene unclear. V gave up 0 bases and J gave up 8 bases, with 11 bases separating them. The CDR3 contains 14 residues. Germline V gene lookup returns CDR1 GTSNPN and CDR2 SVGIG (reference sequence). CDR3 bases: TGTGCCTGGAGTGTACGGGGAAGGGATTCACCCCTCCACTTT. It specifies CAWSVRGRDSPLHF.

The chain combines TRBV19 with TRBJ1-1, with 11 positions matching TRBD1. After removal of 6 bases from V and 4 bases from J, the junction contained 4 bases not matched to a gene. Germline V CDR1 and CDR2: LNHDA, SQIVND (reference sequence). The CDR3 totals 14 residues. In nucleotides, the CDR3 is TGTGCCAGTAGAGGGGACAGGGGGTTCACTGAAGCTTTCTTT. Encoded protein: CASRGDRGFTEAFF.

This clone has only one observation. The chain links TRBV7-3 to TRBJ1-4; tentative D call: TRBD1 (5 bases). CDR1 is SGHTA, CDR2 FQGTGA, per germline. The CDR3 sequence is 14 residues long. Trimming shortened V by 4 bases and J by 3 bases, and 9 bases separated the two germline ends. CDR3 bases: TGTGCCAGCAGCTCCCAGGGCCCTAATGAAAAACTGTTTTTT. Translated: CASSSQGPNEKLFF.

The gene calls are TRBV19 and TRBJ2-5; 7 bases are a match to TRBD2. Germline CDR1 reads LNHDA; CDR2 reads SQIVND (reference sequence). This CDR3 comprises 15 residues. Germline trimming cut 5 bases from V and 5 bases from J; bases unmatched to any gene: 11. The CDR3 coding sequence is TGTGCCAGTAGTGGACGGACTAGAGGGCTCGAGACCCAGTACTTC. Encoded protein: CASSGRTRGLETQYF. The full variable domain, completed using reference TRBV19 and TRBJ2-5, is DGGITQSPKYLFRKEGQNVTLSCEQNLNHDAMYWYRQDPGQGLRLIYYSQIVNDFQKGDIAEGYSVSREKKESFPLTVTSAQKNPTAFYLCASSGRTRGLETQYFGPGTRLLVL.

The chain uses TRBV6-1 and TRBJ2-7; 7 bases agree with TRBD1. This CDR3 has 15 amino acids. Germline CDR1 MNHNS, CDR2 SASEGT. V trimming: 0 bases; J trimming: 1 base; junction bases outside the gene matches: 3. As DNA, the CDR3 is TGTGCCAGCAGTGAAGCCTTGGGACAGTCCTACGAGCAGTACTTC. Protein: CASSEALGQSYEQYF.

The genes are TRBV25-1 and TRBJ1-1, with 12 positions matching TRBD1. This CDR3 has 15 amino acids. Germline CDR1 reads MGHDK; CDR2 reads SYGVNS. CDR3 in amino acids: CARPGQGARGTEAFF. The DNA for the CDR3 is TGTGCTCGACCGGGACAGGGGGCGCGCGGGACTGAAGCTTTCTTT.

The chain carries TRBV5-1 and TRBJ2-7, with a possible D match to TRBD1 (5 bases). CDR1 and CDR2 (germline): SGHRS, YFSETQ. CDR3 length equals 12 residues. Trimming stripped 4 bases from V and 4 bases from J, with 9 bases between. CDR3 coding DNA: TGCGCCAGCAGCACCGACAGATACGAGCAGTACTTC. Amino acids: CASSTDRYEQYF.

The chain has TRBV15 and TRBJ2-2; D is ambiguous. Germline-derived CDR1 and CDR2 are LNHNV and YYDKDF (reference sequence). The CDR3 runs 13 residues. Between the trimmed V and J ends, which lost 0 bases and 7 bases, there was a span of 6 bases. CDR3 nucleotides: TGTGCCACCAGCAGAGAACTCCTCGGGGAGCTGTTTTTT. It specifies CATSRELLGELFF.

The rearrangement joins TRBV19 to TRBJ1-2, with unresolved D. Germline lookup yields CDR1 LNHDA and CDR2 SQIVND (reference sequence). The length of the CDR3 is 13 residues. Trimming took 2 bases from V and 3 from J, leaving 7 bases between them. This chain's CDR3 is CASSISGDYGYTF. The CDR3 nucleotides read TGTGCCAGTAGTATATCGGGAGACTATGGCTACACCTTC. Complete variable domain (other parts from reference TRBV19 and TRBJ1-2): DGGITQSPKYLFRKEGQNVTLSCEQNLNHDAMYWYRQDPGQGLRLIYYSQIVNDFQKGDIAEGYSVSREKKESFPLTVTSAQKNPTAFYLCASSISGDYGYTFGSGTRLTVV.

The gene calls are TRBV6-5 and TRBJ1-2; 8 bases agree with TRBD1. Germline CDR1 and CDR2: MNHEY and SVGAGI. J gave up 3 bases and V 2 bases, and 2 bases lay outside the gene matches. The CDR3 spans 14 residues. The CDR3 DNA reads as TGTGCCAGCAGTTACCGGGACAGGCACTATGGCTACACCTTC. This codes for CASSYRDRHYGYTF.

V usage is TRBV5-1 and J usage is TRBJ2-1; TRBD1 matches at 7 bases. V shed 0 bases and J 4 bases; nucleotides not matched to a gene: 4. Germline V gives CDR1 SGHRS, CDR2 YFSETQ. The CDR3 extends over 15 amino acids. CDR3 sequence: CASSLGQGLYNEQFF. The CDR3 bases are TGCGCCAGCAGCTTGGGACAGGGCCTTTACAATGAGCAGTTCTTC.

The chain uses TRBV6-5 and TRBJ2-1; the match to TRBD1 covers 9 bases. The CDR3 consists of 14 residues. After removal of 6 bases from V and 5 bases from J, the junction contained 5 bases not matched to a gene. Germline assignment: CDR1 MNHEY and CDR2 SVGAGI. DNA of the CDR3: TGTGCCAGCAGGTGGGACAGGGTCAACAATGAGCAGTTCTTC. Residues: CASRWDRVNNEQFF.

This chain connects TRBV2 to TRBJ2-3; the D is unclear. This CDR3 region has 13 residues. V dropped 1 base and J dropped 5 bases, with 7 bases sitting between them. From germline, CDR1 is SNHLY and CDR2 FYNNEI. The CDR3 sequence is CASSEGSRDTQYF. CDR3 DNA: TGTGCCAGCAGTGAAGGGAGTAGAGATACGCAGTATTTT.

The V and J genes are TRBV2 and TRBJ1-1; D gene unclear. CDR1 and CDR2 from the germline V gene are SNHLY and FYNNEI. The germline V and J ends were trimmed by 6 bases and 5 bases, with 10 bases remaining between them. CDR3 length equals 12 residues. The CDR3 protein is CASSAQQTEAFF. The CDR3 nucleotides are TGTGCCAGCAGCGCCCAACAGACTGAAGCTTTCTTT. Supplemented by reference TRBV2 and TRBJ1-1, the full variable domain reads EPEVTQTPSHQVTQMGQEVILRCVPISNHLYFYWYRQILGQKVEFLVSFYNNEISEKSEIFDDQFSVERPDGSNFTLKIRSTKLEDSAMYFCASSAQQTEAFFGQGTRLTVV.

The chain carries TRBV10-3 and TRBJ1-2, with 8 bases aligning to TRBD1. This CDR3 spans 13 amino acids. Germline lookup yields CDR1 ENHRY and CDR2 SYGVKD. Losses at the gene ends were 6 bases for V and 8 bases for J; bases not matched to a gene: 8. CDR3 in amino acids: CAIRWTGHFGYTF. CDR3 sequence (DNA): TGTGCCATCAGGTGGACAGGGCATTTCGGCTACACCTTC.

The chain's CDR3 is CASSLTVNSPEAFF. The DNA of the CDR3 is TGTGCCAGCAGCTTAACCGTTAACAGCCCTGAAGCTTTCTTT. V usage is TRBV7-3 and J usage is TRBJ1-1; D not certain. CDR3 length equals 14 residues. V dropped 0 bases and J dropped 6 bases, with 11 bases sitting between them. The germline V gene encodes CDR1 SGHTA and CDR2 FQGTGA.

In DNA, the CDR3 is TGTGCCAGCAGTGATCCCAGACAGGAGAACACTGAAGCTTTCTTT. Its protein is CASSDPRQENTEAFF. The chain combines TRBV2 with TRBJ1-1, with D perhaps matching TRBD1 (6 bases). Trimming took 3 bases from V and 1 from J, leaving 12 bases between them. The CDR3 loop spans 15 amino acids. The germline gives CDR1 SNHLY, CDR2 FYNNEI.

The chain is built from TRBV6-5 and TRBJ1-1; D is unclear. This CDR3 region has 13 residues. V gave up 10 bases and J gave up 4 bases, with 16 bases separating them. Germline assignment: CDR1 MNHEY and CDR2 SVGAGI. This CDR3 reads CATRPPRGTEAFF. The CDR3 bases are TGTGCCACCCGACCTCCGCGGGGCACTGAAGCTTTCTTT.

This clone was seen once. V and J are TRBV5-6 and TRBJ1-2, with 7 bases fitting TRBD1. V lost 3 bases, J lost 8 bases, and 10 bases stayed unmatched. The CDR3 extends over 14 amino acids. CDR1 and CDR2 (germline): SGHDT, YYEEEE. CDR3 residues: CASSWTGAGGGYTF. The CDR3 coding sequence is TGTGCCAGCAGCTGGACAGGCGCCGGAGGAGGCTACACCTTC.